Following are 32 T cell receptor beta chains from one sample sequenced in a study of tumor-infiltrating lymphocytes in localized non-small cell lung cancer. Sequencing was performed with immunoSEQ multiplex PCR; in TCRdb, only in-frame clones are kept and a portion is missing. The top ten hold 4.5% to 7.5% of the sample, which has about 15,000 clones, approximately 62% seen once. The sequencing sample was made of lung tumor tissue. Receptor source: a human donor with non-small cell lung cancer.

DNA of the CDR3: TGTGCCAGCAGCCCGCAGGGGCTCCCCACAGATACGCAGTATTTT. The encoded protein is CASSPQGLPTDTQYF. The chain has TRBV7-6 and TRBJ2-3, with a weak D call TRBD1 (6 bases). Germline CDR1 reads SGHVS; CDR2 reads FNYEAQ. The CDR3 sequence is 15 residues long. Trimming pared 5 bases from V and 2 bases from J, leaving 14 bases between.

J is TRBJ2-3 and V is TRBV30; D gene uncertain. The germline V gene has CDR1 GTSNPN and CDR2 SVGIG (reference sequence). Between the trimmed V and J ends, which lost 7 bases and 4 bases, there was a span of 12 bases. This CDR3 is built from 12 residues. CDR3: CASTFRADTQYF. The CDR3 DNA reads as TGTGCCTCGACGTTCAGAGCAGATACGCAGTATTTT.

The J gene is TRBJ2-2, the V gene TRBV7-9, with a possible D match to TRBD2 (6 bases). Looked up from germline, CDR1 is SEHNR and CDR2 is FQNEAQ (reference sequence). The CDR3 sequence is 13 residues long. V gave up 3 bases and J gave up 8 bases, with 10 bases separating them. Here the CDR3 DNA reads TGTGCCAGCAGCTTGCCAGGGACTGGGGAGCTGTTTTTT. It specifies CASSLPGTGELFF.

The chain couples TRBV29-1 to TRBJ2-3; weak D call: TRBD1 (7 bases). Per germline, CDR1 SQVTM and CDR2 ANQGSEA. The CDR3 extends over 14 amino acids. Trimming pared 8 bases from V and 2 bases from J, leaving 17 bases between. The CDR3 is CSTNRGGVTDTQYF. The CDR3 DNA reads TGCAGCACCAACAGGGGAGGCGTCACAGATACGCAGTATTTT.

The CDR3 region has the DNA TGTGCCAGCAGCCAACGGACAGGGGCTGCTGAAGCTTTCTTT. Protein: CASSQRTGAAEAFF. The chain carries TRBV11-2 and TRBJ1-1; the match to TRBD1 covers 9 bases. Trimming cost V 5 bases and J 6 bases; bases outside gene matches: 7. CDR1 and CDR2 (germline): SGHAT, FQNNGV. The CDR3 consists of 14 residues.

This clone has a handful of counts. The rearrangement joins TRBV29-1 to TRBJ2-1, with unresolved D. The germline V gene has CDR1 SQVTM and CDR2 ANQGSEA. Trimming took 6 bases from V and 2 from J, leaving 11 bases between them. The length of the CDR3 is 13 residues. CDR3 sequence (DNA): TGCAGCGTCGACAATCCCCCCTACAATGAGCAGTTCTTC. Translated, it gives CSVDNPPYNEQFF.

The chain combines TRBV28 with TRBJ2-5, with 9 bases matching TRBD1. With V trimmed by 1 base and J by 0 bases, 3 bases remained unmatched. This CDR3 contains 16 residues. Germline V gene lookup returns CDR1 MDHEN and CDR2 SYDVKM. The CDR3 DNA is TGTGCCAGCAGTTTATCCGGACAGGGGTACCAAGAGACCCAGTACTTC. Protein product: CASSLSGQGYQETQYF.

The genes are TRBV11-3 and TRBJ2-1; 8 nucleotides line up with TRBD2. Germline V gene sequence: CDR1 SGHNT, CDR2 YENEEA. The trim removed 1 base at V and 1 base at J, leaving 0 bases unmatched. The CDR3 totals 15 residues. The CDR3 is CASSLGGRSYNEQFF. In DNA form, the CDR3 reads TGTGCCAGCAGCTTAGGCGGGAGGTCCTACAATGAGCAGTTCTTC.

This chain connects TRBV6-6 to TRBJ2-1; the match to TRBD2 covers 14 bases. Per germline, CDR1 MNHNY and CDR2 SVGAGI (reference sequence). The CDR3 is 14 residues long. V gave up 10 bases and J gave up 9 bases; unmatched junction bases: 8. Here the CDR3 DNA reads TGTGCCATCGCGTGGACTAGCGGGAGGATTGAGCAGTTCTTC. Amino acids: CAIAWTSGRIEQFF.

The chain couples TRBV7-9 to TRBJ2-7, with D possibly TRBD1 on 6 matching bases. The CDR3 is 18 residues long. CDR1 and CDR2 (germline): SEHNR, FQNEAQ (reference sequence). The ends were cut back, 5 bases at V and 0 bases at J, with 23 bases in the middle. CDR3 sequence: CASSEDVSLQGFSYEQYF. The DNA of the CDR3 is TGTGCCAGCAGCGAGGATGTTTCTCTCCAGGGGTTCTCCTACGAGCAGTACTTC.

This clone showed up just a few times. The rearrangement uses TRBV4-3 and TRBJ2-3; 9 bases match TRBD2. Trimming removed 0 bases from V and 2 bases from J; junction bases left unmatched: 6. CDR3 length: 17 residues. The germline gives CDR1 LGHNA, CDR2 YSLEER. The DNA for the CDR3 is TGCGCCAGCAGCCAAGATTCAGCGGGAGGATTCACAGATACGCAGTATTTT. Translated, it gives CASSQDSAGGFTDTQYF.

This CDR3 is CASSSTHRRGNEQYF. The CDR3 DNA reads as TGTGCCAGTAGTTCCACTCACCGCAGGGGGAACGAGCAGTACTTC. J is TRBJ2-7 and V is TRBV19; 7 bases agree with TRBD1. V gave up 5 bases and J gave up 5 bases; unmatched junction bases: 12. Germline V lookup: CDR1 LNHDA, CDR2 SQIVND (reference sequence). The CDR3 runs 15 residues.

This chain connects TRBV5-1 to TRBJ2-6; TRBD2 aligns across 7 bases. The CDR3 has 17 amino acids. The germline gives CDR1 SGHRS, CDR2 YFSETQ. After removal of 6 bases from V and 4 bases from J, the junction contained 13 bases not matched to a gene. CDR3 coding DNA: TGCGCCAGCACCGAGTCCGGGAGGCCAGTGGGGGCCAACGTCCTGACTTTC. It specifies CASTESGRPVGANVLTF.

The chain has TRBV28 and TRBJ1-3; 8 bases agree with TRBD1. The V segment lost 6 bases and the J segment 5 bases; nucleotides outside the gene matches: 15. CDR1 is MDHEN, CDR2 SYDVKM, per germline. The CDR3 totals 17 residues. This chain's CDR3 is CASRYDGTGYTRNTIYF. CDR3 bases: TGTGCCAGCAGGTACGACGGGACAGGTTATACTCGAAACACCATATATTTT.

This sequence joins TRBV19 and TRBJ2-6, with D perhaps matching TRBD1 or TRBD2 (6 bases each). CDR3 size: 16 residues. Germline loops: CDR1 LNHDA, CDR2 SQIVND (reference sequence). Deletions cut 3 bases from V and 6 bases from J, with 15 bases between. This CDR3 is CASSIEGGYEANVLTF. The CDR3 coding sequence is TGTGCCAGTAGTATCGAAGGGGGGTACGAGGCCAACGTCCTGACTTTC.

V is TRBV5-1 and J is TRBJ2-5; D call uncertain. The CDR3 runs 14 residues. V was cut by 2 bases and J by 4 bases, with 12 bases left in between. Germline V CDR1 and CDR2: SGHRS, YFSETQ. The CDR3 here is CASSFEGVSETQYF. The DNA for the CDR3 is TGCGCCAGCAGCTTTGAAGGAGTTTCAGAGACCCAGTACTTC.

The rearrangement joins TRBV7-2 to TRBJ2-7; TRBD1 matches at 8 bases. Germline V lookup: CDR1 SGHTA, CDR2 FQGNSA. CDR3 length equals 16 residues. V was pared by 3 bases and J by 0 bases, with 7 bases of the junction left unmatched. The CDR3 loop reads CASSFSTGDRSYEQYF. The CDR3 nucleotides are TGTGCCAGCAGCTTCTCGACAGGGGACCGCTCCTACGAGCAGTACTTC.

This chain uses TRBV25-1 with TRBJ2-2; 12 bases agree with TRBD2. CDR3 size: 15 residues. Per the germline V gene, CDR1 is MGHDK and CDR2 is SYGVNS. V dropped 4 bases and J dropped 3; count of bases not matched to a gene: 0. The CDR3, as DNA: TGTGCCAGCAGTGCTAGCGGGAGGGACACCGGGGAGCTGTTTTTT. Translated, it gives CASSASGRDTGELFF. The full variable domain, its missing parts supplied by reference TRBV25-1 and TRBJ2-2, is EADIYQTPRYLVIGTGKKITLECSQTMGHDKMYWYQQDPGMELHLIHYSYGVNSTEKGDLSSESTVSRIRTEHFPLTLESARPSHTSQYLCASSASGRDTGELFFGEGSRLTVL.

This chain connects TRBV11-1 to TRBJ1-2; perhaps TRBD1 as D (5 bases). The CDR3 length is 12 residues. In germline, CDR1 is SGHAT, CDR2 FQDESV (reference sequence). The V gene lost 6 bases and the J gene lost 4 bases, with 9 bases spanning the gap. CDR3 sequence (DNA): TGTGCCAGCAGTTGGGACCGCTATGGCTACACCTTC. Translating gives CASSWDRYGYTF.

This clone was seen once. The chain uses TRBV6-1 and TRBJ1-4; D uncertain. Germline lookup yields CDR1 MNHNS and CDR2 SASEGT. This CDR3 contains 14 residues. Between the trimmed V and J ends, which lost 8 bases and 0 bases, there was a span of 10 bases. CDR3 in amino acids: CASVRSATNEKLFF. The CDR3 DNA reads TGTGCCAGCGTAAGATCGGCAACTAATGAAAAACTGTTTTTT.

The genes are TRBV28 and TRBJ2-7; 12 bases line up with TRBD2. The CDR3 is 15 residues long. The V segment lost 6 bases and the J segment 3 bases; nucleotides outside the gene matches: 6. Germline lookup yields CDR1 MDHEN and CDR2 SYDVKM. The CDR3 DNA is TGTGCCAGCAGCGGACCTAGCGGGGGGGGCTACGAGCAGTACTTC. It translates to CASSGPSGGGYEQYF.

The V gene is TRBV11-3, the J gene TRBJ2-3; the D call may be TRBD1 or TRBD2 (5 bases each). This CDR3 is built from 13 residues. CDR1 and CDR2 (germline): SGHNT, YENEEA. V was pared by 2 bases and J by 7 bases, with 10 bases between. CDR3 loop: CASSLNGANTQYF. DNA of the CDR3: TGTGCCAGCAGCTTAAACGGGGCCAATACGCAGTATTTT.

In its sample, this clone was seen a few times. This sequence joins TRBV7-2 and TRBJ2-7, with TRBD1 matching 7 bases. In germline, CDR1 is SGHTA, CDR2 FQGNSA. V trimming: 5 bases; J trimming: 3 bases; junction bases outside the gene matches: 10. The CDR3 loop spans 15 amino acids. The CDR3: CASSPRDRVIYEQYF. CDR3 coding DNA: TGTGCCAGCAGCCCCAGGGACAGAGTAATCTACGAGCAGTACTTC.

The chain is built from TRBV18 and TRBJ2-1; 7 nucleotides align to TRBD2. Germline CDR1 reads KGHSH; CDR2 reads LQKENI. The CDR3 sequence is 17 residues long. The V gene end was trimmed by 3 bases and the J gene end by 5 bases; junction bases not matched to a gene: 13. The CDR3 region has the DNA TGTGCCAGCTCACCTAGCAGGAGTGGGAGGGCCCACAATGAGCAGTTCTTC. This sequence encodes CASSPSRSGRAHNEQFF. Full variable domain (rest looked up from reference TRBV18 and TRBJ2-1): NAGVMQNPRHLVRRRGQEARLRCSPMKGHSHVYWYRQLPEEGLKFMVYLQKENIIDESGMPKERFSAEFPKEGPSILRIQQVVRGDSAAYFCASSPSRSGRAHNEQFFGPGTRLTVL.

The V call is TRBV10-3, the J call TRBJ2-1; 7 positions match TRBD2. CDR3 length: 16 residues. Germline V gives CDR1 ENHRY, CDR2 SYGVKD. Trimming at V came to 2 bases and at J to 3 bases, leaving 7 bases not matched to a gene. The CDR3 is CAISEPAGVNYNEQFF. Written as DNA, the CDR3 is TGTGCCATCAGTGAGCCGGCGGGAGTTAACTACAATGAGCAGTTCTTC.

This clone came up once. The V and J genes are TRBV5-1 and TRBJ2-7; TRBD2 agrees at 11 bases. This CDR3 is built from 17 residues. After removal of 4 bases from V and 2 bases from J, the junction contained 11 bases not matched to a gene. The germline V gene has CDR1 SGHRS and CDR2 YFSETQ. The CDR3 region has the DNA TGCGCCAGCAGCCCCGGAACTAGCGGGAGTCTAGCCTACGAGCAGTACTTC. Its protein is CASSPGTSGSLAYEQYF.

This clone showed up just a few times. One end of the junction is discordant with germline, which a read error may explain. V and J are TRBV7-7 and TRBJ2-7; 7 bases fit TRBD2. This CDR3 is built from 15 residues. Germline V gene sequence: CDR1 SSHAT, CDR2 FNYEAQ (reference sequence). This chain's CDR3 is CASSLERRERYEQYF. CDR3 bases: TGTGCTAGCAGCTTAGAACGGCGGGAGCGCTACGAGCAGTACTTC.

This clone is deemed medium-sized. This rearrangement joins TRBV5-1 to TRBJ2-7; 7 bases align to TRBD1. V shed 1 base, J shed 3 bases, and the junction held 1 base outside the gene matches. The CDR3 has 13 amino acids. Germline V lookup: CDR1 SGHRS, CDR2 YFSETQ. This CDR3 reads CASSLYRGYEQYF. In DNA form, the CDR3 reads TGCGCCAGCAGCTTGTACAGGGGCTACGAGCAGTACTTC. Complete variable domain (other parts from reference TRBV5-1 and TRBJ2-7): KAGVTQTPRYLIKTRGQQVTLSCSPISGHRSVSWYQQTPGQGLQFLFEYFSETQRNKGNFPGRFSGRQFSNSRSEMNVSTLELGDSALYLCASSLYRGYEQYFGPGTRLTVT.

The sample holds one count of this clone. The chain couples TRBV6-6 to TRBJ1-3; no clear D. Germline V gene lookup returns CDR1 MNHNY and CDR2 SVGAGI (reference sequence). Trimming cost V 0 bases and J 3 bases, with 3 bases left between them. The CDR3 is 13 residues long. CDR3 coding DNA: TGTGCCAGCAGTTACTCGGTTGGAAACACCATATATTTT. This codes for CASSYSVGNTIYF.

This clone was observed a handful of times. CDR3 sequence: CASSSRPGTWAYEQYF. CDR3 DNA: TGTGCCAGTAGTTCACGCCCAGGGACCTGGGCCTACGAGCAGTACTTC. The chain is built from TRBV19 and TRBJ2-7; D tentatively reads TRBD1 or TRBD2 (5 bases each). V lost 5 bases, J lost 2 bases, and 19 bases lay in between. From germline, CDR1 is LNHDA and CDR2 SQIVND (reference sequence). The CDR3 sequence is 16 residues long.

The J gene is TRBJ2-2, the V gene TRBV5-1; TRBD1 aligns across 9 bases. Looked up from germline, CDR1 is SGHRS and CDR2 is YFSETQ. The CDR3 is 15 amino acids. Trimming at V came to 4 bases and at J to 3 bases, leaving 4 bases not matched to a gene. This CDR3 reads CASSTGTGYTGELFF. The CDR3 region has the DNA TGCGCCAGCAGCACCGGGACAGGGTACACCGGGGAGCTGTTTTTT.

The chain carries TRBV2 and TRBJ2-7, with 8 bases that match TRBD2. This CDR3 spans 14 amino acids. The germline V gene encodes CDR1 SNHLY and CDR2 FYNNEI. V shed 0 bases, J shed 7 bases, and the junction held 5 bases outside the gene matches. This chain's CDR3 is CASSEAPRLAEQYF. CDR3 nucleotides: TGTGCCAGCAGTGAAGCGCCCCGACTAGCGGAGCAGTACTTC. Full variable domain (outside the CDR3, taken from reference TRBV2 and TRBJ2-7): EPEVTQTPSHQVTQMGQEVILRCVPISNHLYFYWYRQILGQKVEFLVSFYNNEISEKSEIFDDQFSVERPDGSNFTLKIRSTKLEDSAMYFCASSEAPRLAEQYFGPGTRLTVT.